This TCR beta chain comes out of a study of blood T cell repertoires in COVID-19. Whole-study context: The United States, Italy and Spain provided the acute and convalescent COVID-19 samples. T cells, B-cell-depleted T cells, or PBMCs provided the cDNA or gDNA that served as material.

Per the original data handling: Amplification of reference gene primers was used by the study to estimate nucleated cell counts. Profiling relied on immunoSEQ multiplex PCR, and the TCRdb table lists in-frame clones only, not all of them. V and J calls and clone size are given by that table; D and trimming were obtained from the DNA. The sample comprises 380,000 or so clones, more than 80% of which are singletons, and about 1.2% rests with the top ten. Germline V gene sequence: CDR1 ENHRY, CDR2 SYGVKD. J gave up 4 bases and V 7 bases, and 10 bases lay outside the gene matches. CDR3 length equals 15 residues.

The chain carries TRBV10-3 and TRBJ2-3; TRBD1 aligns across 8 bases. Material for sequencing was peripheral blood. The sequence came from a man aged 40-50 years with acute or convalescent COVID-19. In DNA, the CDR3 is TGTGCCATCAAAAGAACAGACAGGGGCCCAGATACGCAGTATTTT. Translation: CAIKRTDRGPDTQYF.